The clone carrying this TCR beta chain came up once. The antigen is not known. By flow cytometry, patients selected for sequencing had shown an expansion of CD8+CD57+ cells. Germline V CDR1 and CDR2: LNHDA, SQIVND (reference sequence). The CDR3 is made up of 13 amino acids. V gave up 3 bases and J gave up 5 bases, with 10 bases separating them. TCR beta VDJ combinations and CDR3 sequences were profiled from genomic DNA. In TCRdb, the reads were re-called with MiXCR into one record per CDR3 protein. The sample yields over 150,000 distinct CDR3 sequences, around 48% seen once. The data were obtained in a study of CD8+CD57+ T cells in acquired aplastic anemia. Study-wide points: Shared by patients and controls, 25 to 30 CD8+ CDR3s were abundant in patients. With respect to CD8+ Simpson's diversity, patients and controls did not differ significantly.

The chain joins TRBV19 to TRBJ1-2, with D possibly being TRBD1 (5 bases). This TCR was sampled from a human donor with aplastic anemia. Sequenced input: sorted CD4+, CD8+, or CD8+CD57+ T cells (not recorded which) from PBMCs. The CDR3 sequence is CASSMGGKYGYTF. The CDR3 region has the DNA TGTGCCAGTAGTATGGGGGGAAAATATGGCTACACCTTC. The complete variable domain, with remaining parts taken from reference TRBV19 and TRBJ1-2, reads DGGITQSPKYLFRKEGQNVTLSCEQNLNHDAMYWYRQDPGQGLRLIYYSQIVNDFQKGDIAEGYSVSREKKESFPLTVTSAQKNPTAFYLCASSMGGKYGYTFGSGTRLTVV.